This T cell receptor (beta chain) was identified during a study of cytomegalovirus exposure and HLA in healthy donors. Study-level findings and limits: Among TCR sequences, most were rare, though some public TCRs appeared in many donors. Specificity for CMV antigens was confirmed in vitro for a few of the CMV-associated chains. The authors enumerated 150 to 200 TCR beta chains as linked to cytomegalovirus.

Libraries were prepared by immunoSEQ multiplex PCR; TCRdb keeps only in-frame clonotypes and omits some of them. Here the sample spans 59,000 or so clones, 75% to 90% being singletons. Turning to this clone: Antigen unknown.

This CDR3 has 14 amino acids. The V and J ends lost 2 bases and 4 bases, in that order; junction bases with no gene match: 4. The germline V gene encodes CDR1 MDHEN and CDR2 SYDVKM. Sequenced: PBMCs. This clonotype originated in a woman aged 18-29 years in good health and CMV-seronegative. This sequence joins TRBV28 and TRBJ1-1; TRBD1 matches 7 bases. CDR3 bases: TGTGCCAGCAGTTTAAAGGGGGCTATCACTGAAGCTTTCTTT. As protein: CASSLKGAITEAFF.